A selection of T cell receptor beta chains follows, all from one sample in a study of T cells in Graves' hyperthyroidism and ophthalmopathy. Using its own MiXCR run on the multiplex PCR reads, TCRdb lists one record per CDR3 protein. The repertoire holds around 620,000 distinct CDR3 sequences, with 15% to 20% as singletons. The sequencing sample was made of blood. The receptors were gathered from a woman aged 25 to 39 with Graves' hyperthyroidism. CDR3s include the opening cysteine and the closing phenylalanine or tryptophan. The D gene is left open where the match is weak. Clone sizes are given selectively: once, few, many, or a class where the clone is expanded.

TRBV28	-	-	TRBJ2-1	CASIRVVSYNEQSF	TGTGCCAGCATTCGCGTGGTCTCCTACAATGAGCAGTCCTTC
TRBV29-1	-	-	TRBJ2-5	CSVAKTEEGGETQYF	TGCAGCGTTGCCAAGACAGAGGAGGGGGGGGAGACCCAGTACTTC
TRBV29-1	TRBD1	many	TRBJ2-7	CSVQKAGWDSSYEQYF	TGCAGCGTGCAGAAGGCCGGATGGGACAGCTCCTACGAGCAGTACTTC
TRBV29-1	-	-	TRBJ2-5	CSSGPEETQYF	TGCAGCTCTGGCCCGGAAGAGACCCAGTACTTC
TRBV7-2	-	few	TRBJ2-1	CASSLWDSQQFF	TGTGCCAGCAGCTTATGGGACTCCCAGCAGTTCTTC
TRBV20-1	-	many	TRBJ1-2	CSASRPGTANYGYTF	TGCAGTGCTAGCAGGCCCGGGACTGCTAACTATGGCTACACCTTC
TRBV4-1	-	-	TRBJ2-7	CASSQDGREQYF	TGCGCCAGCAGCCAAGACGGGCGCGAGCAGTACTTC
TRBV5-1	-	-	TRBJ2-1	CASSLIQGSINEQFF	TGCGCCAGCAGCTTGATACAGGGTTCGATCAATGAGCAGTTCTTC
TRBV3-1	-	few	TRBJ2-1	CASSFSTRNNEQFF	TGTGCCAGCAGCTTTAGTACTAGAAACAATGAGCAGTTCTTC
TRBV2	TRBD1	-	TRBJ2-7	CASSTDRGDSYEQYF	TGTGCCAGCAGTACGGACAGGGGGGACTCCTACGAGCAGTACTTC
TRBV18	TRBD2	few	TRBJ2-5	CASSPGGEIRETQYF	TGTGCCAGCTCACCAGGGGGGGAGATTCGCGAGACCCAGTACTTC
TRBV12-3/TRBV12-4	TRBD2	-	TRBJ2-7	CASSTGGSYYEQYF	TGTGCCAGCAGTACCGGGGGGAGCTACTACGAGCAGTACTTC
TRBV20-1	TRBD2	many	TRBJ2-1	CSASSGSWYNEQFF	TGCAGTGCCTCAAGCGGGAGCTGGTACAATGAGCAGTTCTTC
TRBV20-1	-	-	TRBJ2-1	CSAPSGHGSTYNEQFF	TGCAGTGCTCCCTCGGGTCACGGGTCCACCTACAATGAGCAGTTCTTC
TRBV2	-	-	TRBJ2-7	CASSPFRDGGPEQYF	TGTGCCAGCAGTCCATTCCGGGACGGGGGCCCCGAGCAGTACTTC
TRBV20-1	TRBD2	many	TRBJ2-1	CSANSGIYNEQFF	TGCAGTGCTAATAGCGGGATCTACAATGAGCAGTTCTTC
TRBV10-3	-	few	TRBJ2-5	CAITGNGETQYF	TGTGCCATCACCGGCAACGGGGAGACCCAGTACTTC
TRBV5-6	-	many	TRBJ2-1	CASAPGSSYNEQFF	TGTGCCAGCGCCCCTGGTAGCTCCTACAATGAGCAGTTCTTC
TRBV13	-	many	TRBJ2-1	CASSLELAIYNEQFF	TGTGCCAGCAGCTTAGAACTAGCCATCTACAATGAGCAGTTCTTC
TRBV2	TRBD1	few	TRBJ2-5	CASSEVGRGRETQYF	TGTGCCAGCAGTGAAGTTGGCAGGGGGCGAGAGACCCAGTACTTC
TRBV29-1	-	many	TRBJ2-1	CSVDQGNEQFF	TGCAGCGTTGATCAGGGGAATGAGCAGTTCTTC
TRBV9	TRBD2	few	TRBJ2-3	CASSVGGTSRTDTQYF	TGTGCCAGCAGCGTAGGCGGGACTAGTCGCACGGATACGCAGTATTTT
TRBV3-1	-	few	TRBJ1-6	CASSQGIKGGLGNSPLHF	TGTGCCAGCAGCCAAGGGATAAAGGGGGGCCTCGGTAATTCACCCCTCCACTTT
TRBV12-5	-	-	TRBJ2-5	CASGLSAAGTQYF	TGTGCTAGTGGTTTATCCGCGGCCGGGACCCAGTACTTC
TRBV20-1	-	-	TRBJ2-7	CSAPLGTYNEQYF	TGCAGTGCTCCTTTGGGGACATATAACGAGCAGTACTTC
TRBV19	-	few	TRBJ2-3	CASSTGTLSTDTQYF	TGTGCCAGTAGCACCGGGACACTAAGCACAGATACGCAGTATTTT
TRBV5-6	-	many	TRBJ1-2	CASSLQGGDGYTF	TGTGCCAGCAGCTTACAGGGCGGGGATGGCTACACCTTC
TRBV11-2	TRBD1	-	TRBJ1-2	CASSTNRGNYGYTF	TGTGCCAGCAGCACCAACAGGGGTAACTATGGCTACACCTTC
TRBV11-3	-	many	TRBJ1-1	CASSLGYANTEAFF	TGTGCCAGCAGCTTAGGATATGCGAACACTGAAGCTTTCTTT
TRBV20-1	-	few	TRBJ1-2	CSADQGLGYGYTF	TGCAGTGCTGACCAAGGCTTGGGCTATGGCTACACCTTC
TRBV7-9	-	many	TRBJ2-7	CASSLSGEQYF	TGTGCCAGCAGCCTTTCTGGGGAGCAGTACTTC
TRBV2	-	many	TRBJ1-4	CASKKLGIATNEKLFF	TGTGCCAGCAAAAAATTGGGGATTGCAACTAATGAAAAACTGTTTTTT
TRBV12-5	TRBD1	many	TRBJ1-2	CASGLVGTGYGYTF	TGTGCTAGTGGTTTGGTAGGGACAGGCTATGGCTACACCTTC
TRBV28	-	few	TRBJ2-5	CASSSPSGTQYF	TGTGCCAGCAGTTCCCCATCTGGGACCCAGTACTTC
TRBV29-1	TRBD1	-	TRBJ2-1	CSASITGDEQFF	TGCAGCGCCTCGATTACAGGGGATGAGCAGTTCTTC
TRBV9	-	few	TRBJ1-1	CASSAHRAGTEAFF	TGTGCCAGCAGCGCCCACAGGGCCGGCACTGAAGCTTTCTTT
TRBV24-1	TRBD1	-	TRBJ2-2	CATSDPSGTGGEELFF	TGTGCCACCAGTGACCCCTCCGGGACAGGGGGAGAGGAGCTGTTTTTT
TRBV7-9	-	many	TRBJ2-3	CASSSRQLNTDTQYF	TGTGCCAGCAGCTCCCGACAGCTCAACACAGATACGCAGTATTTT
TRBV7-3	-	-	TRBJ2-5	CASSPKGGGGTQYF	TGTGCCAGCAGCCCCAAGGGGGGGGGGGGGACCCAGTACTTC
TRBV2	TRBD2	-	TRBJ2-5	CASSGSGGSETQYF	TGTGCCAGCAGCGGTAGCGGGGGCTCAGAGACCCAGTACTTC
TRBV28	TRBD2	many	TRBJ2-7	CASSLRGLVYYEQYF	TGTGCCAGCAGTTTGAGAGGACTAGTGTACTACGAGCAGTACTTC
TRBV29-1	-	-	TRBJ1-2	CSVDRSSLYGYTF	TGCAGCGTTGACAGGTCCAGCCTCTATGGCTACACCTTC
TRBV10-2	TRBD1	many	TRBJ2-2	CASRTGQGTGRNTGELFF	TGCGCCAGCAGAACGGGACAGGGGACCGGGAGGAACACCGGGGAGCTGTTTTTT
TRBV5-1	TRBD2	-	TRBJ2-4	CASSLGAGATKNIQYF	TGCGCCAGCAGCTTGGGTGCGGGAGCGACCAAAAACATTCAGTACTTC
TRBV10-3	TRBD2	-	TRBJ2-1	CAISESGGTSGSWYEQFF	TGTGCCATCAGTGAGTCGGGAGGGACTAGCGGGAGCTGGTATGAGCAGTTCTTC
TRBV2	-	many	TRBJ2-1	CASSLQGTYNEQFF	TGTGCCAGCAGTTTACAGGGGACTTACAATGAGCAGTTCTTC
TRBV6-1	TRBD1	-	TRBJ1-2	CASSNRTGLVYGYTF	TGTGCCAGCAGTAATCGGACAGGTCTGGTCTATGGCTACACCTTC
TRBV14	-	many	TRBJ1-2	CASSQARTGYGYTF	TGTGCCAGCAGCCAAGCTCGGACCGGATATGGCTACACCTTC
TRBV30	-	many	TRBJ2-2	CAWISNRVDTGELFF	TGTGCCTGGATTAGTAACAGGGTCGACACCGGGGAGCTGTTTTTT
TRBV28	TRBD2	many	TRBJ2-7	CASSYLAGSSYEQYF	TGTGCCAGCAGTTATCTAGCGGGGAGCTCCTACGAGCAGTACTTC
TRBV2	TRBD2	once	TRBJ2-1	CASSEESGNYNEQFF	TGTGCCAGCAGTGAAGAAAGCGGGAATTACAATGAGCAGTTCTTC
TRBV20-1	-	many	TRBJ2-5	CSASQPQETQYF	TGCAGTGCCTCCCAACCTCAGGAGACCCAGTACTTC
TRBV29-1	TRBD1	many	TRBJ1-1	CSVYSRDRVMNTEAFF	TGCAGCGTATACTCCCGGGACAGGGTTATGAACACTGAAGCTTTCTTT
TRBV29-1	-	few	TRBJ2-2	CSGSNTGELFF	TGCAGCGGATCGAACACCGGGGAGCTGTTTTTT
TRBV5-4	-	-	TRBJ1-6	CAGNRDPDSPLHF	TGTGCCGGAAACCGGGACCCCGATTCACCCCTCCACTTT
TRBV6-2/TRBV6-3	-	-	TRBJ2-3	CASSFSRPRSGDTQYF	TGTGCCAGCAGTTTCTCCCGGCCGAGGTCTGGAGATACGCAGTATTTT
TRBV20-1	TRBD2	-	TRBJ2-7	CSAQKYRTSGSSYEQYF	TGCAGTGCCCAGAAGTATAGGACTAGCGGTTCCTCCTACGAGCAGTACTTC
TRBV12-3/TRBV12-4	TRBD2	few	TRBJ2-2	CASSLSGLAETGELFF	TGTGCCAGCAGTTTGAGCGGGCTAGCGGAAACCGGGGAGCTGTTTTTT